This entry is about one T cell receptor (beta chain). This entry belongs to a study of blood T cells in healthy people across ages. With a J-beta primer mix and a sample-barcoded 5' primer, a second PCR ran 7 to 11 cycles. Using its own MiXCR run on the 5' RACE reads, TCRdb lists one record per CDR3 protein. The repertoire consists of hundreds of thousands of distinct CDR3 sequences, with approximately 48% occurring once and the leading ten covering about a fifth. Germline V gene sequence: CDR1 SGHTA, CDR2 FQGNSA. This CDR3 region has 16 residues. Trimming at V came to 5 bases and at J to 0 bases, leaving 6 bases not matched to a gene.

Input material: blood. The chain has TRBV7-2 and TRBJ2-1; 8 bases map to TRBD1. The sequence derives from a man between 60 and 75 years old in good health. The CDR3 sequence: CASSRRTGTSYNEQFF. The CDR3 DNA follows: TGTGCCAGCAGCCGGAGGACAGGGACCTCCTACAATGAGCAGTTCTTC.